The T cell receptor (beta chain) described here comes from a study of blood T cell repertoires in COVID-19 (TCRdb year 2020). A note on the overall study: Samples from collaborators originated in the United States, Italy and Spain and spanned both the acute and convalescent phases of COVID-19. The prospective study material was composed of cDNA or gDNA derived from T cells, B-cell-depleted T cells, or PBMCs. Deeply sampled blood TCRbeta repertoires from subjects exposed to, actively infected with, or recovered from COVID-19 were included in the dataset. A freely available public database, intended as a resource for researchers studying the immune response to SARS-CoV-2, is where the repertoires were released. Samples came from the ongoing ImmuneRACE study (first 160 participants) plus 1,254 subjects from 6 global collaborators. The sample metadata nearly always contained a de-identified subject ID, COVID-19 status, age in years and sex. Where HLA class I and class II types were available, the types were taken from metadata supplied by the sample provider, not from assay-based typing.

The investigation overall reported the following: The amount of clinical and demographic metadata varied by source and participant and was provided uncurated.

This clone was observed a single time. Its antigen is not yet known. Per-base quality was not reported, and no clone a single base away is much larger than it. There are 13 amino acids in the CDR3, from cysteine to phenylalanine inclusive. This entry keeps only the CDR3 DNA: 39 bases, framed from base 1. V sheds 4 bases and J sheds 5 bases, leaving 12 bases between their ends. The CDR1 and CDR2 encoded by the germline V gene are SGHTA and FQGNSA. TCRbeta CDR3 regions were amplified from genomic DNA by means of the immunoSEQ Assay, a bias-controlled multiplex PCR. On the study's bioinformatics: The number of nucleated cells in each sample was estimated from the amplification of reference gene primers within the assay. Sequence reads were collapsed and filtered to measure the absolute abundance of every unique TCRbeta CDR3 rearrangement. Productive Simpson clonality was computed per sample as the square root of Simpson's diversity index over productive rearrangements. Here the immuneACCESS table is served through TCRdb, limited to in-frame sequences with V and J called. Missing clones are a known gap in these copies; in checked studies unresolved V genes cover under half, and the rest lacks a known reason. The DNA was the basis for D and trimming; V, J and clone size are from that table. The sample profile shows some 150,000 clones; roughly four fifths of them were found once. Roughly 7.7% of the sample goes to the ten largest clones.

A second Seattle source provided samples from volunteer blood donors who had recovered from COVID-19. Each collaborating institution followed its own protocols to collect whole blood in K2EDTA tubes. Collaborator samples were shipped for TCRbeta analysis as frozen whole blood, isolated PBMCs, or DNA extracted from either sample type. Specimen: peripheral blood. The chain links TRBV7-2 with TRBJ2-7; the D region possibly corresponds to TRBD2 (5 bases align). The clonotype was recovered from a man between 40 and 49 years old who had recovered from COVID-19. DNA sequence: TGTGCCAGCAGCTCACTCCGGGGTCACGAGCAGTACTTC. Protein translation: CASSSLRGHEQYF.